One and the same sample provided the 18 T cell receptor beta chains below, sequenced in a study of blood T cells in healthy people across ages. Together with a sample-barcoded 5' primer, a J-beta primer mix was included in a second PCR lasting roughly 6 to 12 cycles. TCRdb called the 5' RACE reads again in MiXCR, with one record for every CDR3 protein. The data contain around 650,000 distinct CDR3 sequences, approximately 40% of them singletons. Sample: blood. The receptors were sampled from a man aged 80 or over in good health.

The chain's CDR3 is CASRGRQGVYYEQYF. As DNA, the CDR3 is TGTGCCAGCAGGGGTAGACAGGGGGTTTACTACGAGCAGTACTTC. V and J are TRBV2 and TRBJ2-7, with TRBD1 matching 9 bases. The CDR3 loop spans 15 amino acids. Germline loops: CDR1 SNHLY, CDR2 FYNNEI. V lost 6 bases to trimming and J lost 3 bases; unmatched junction nucleotides: 9.

CDR3 loop: CASSPTRAETQYF. In DNA form, the CDR3 reads TGTGCCAGCAGTCCCACTAGGGCAGAGACCCAGTACTTC. This chain links TRBV28 with TRBJ2-5; D is possibly TRBD2 (5 bases). The ends were cut back, 5 bases at V and 4 bases at J, with 11 bases in the middle. The CDR3 contains 13 residues. Germline CDR1 is MDHEN and CDR2 is SYDVKM.

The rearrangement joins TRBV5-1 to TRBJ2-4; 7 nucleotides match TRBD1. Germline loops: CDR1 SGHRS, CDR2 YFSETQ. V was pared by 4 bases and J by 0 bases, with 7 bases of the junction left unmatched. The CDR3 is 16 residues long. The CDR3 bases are TGCGCCAGCAGCGGGGGACAGAATTTAGCCAAAAACATTCAGTACTTC. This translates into CASSGGQNLAKNIQYF.

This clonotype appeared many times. In nucleotides, the CDR3 is TGCGCCAGCAGCGGCGGGACAGGGGGGGATTCACCCCTCCACTTT. Its translation is CASSGGTGGDSPLHF. The chain links TRBV5-1 to TRBJ1-6; 11 nucleotides agree with TRBD1. Germline trimming cut 4 bases from V and 8 bases from J; bases unmatched to any gene: 5. This CDR3 comprises 15 residues. The germline CDR1 and CDR2 sequences are SGHRS and YFSETQ. Full variable domain (remainder filled in from reference TRBV5-1 and TRBJ1-6): KAGVTQTPRYLIKTRGQQVTLSCSPISGHRSVSWYQQTPGQGLQFLFEYFSETQRNKGNFPGRFSGRQFSNSRSEMNVSTLELGDSALYLCASSGGTGGDSPLHFGNGTRLTVT.

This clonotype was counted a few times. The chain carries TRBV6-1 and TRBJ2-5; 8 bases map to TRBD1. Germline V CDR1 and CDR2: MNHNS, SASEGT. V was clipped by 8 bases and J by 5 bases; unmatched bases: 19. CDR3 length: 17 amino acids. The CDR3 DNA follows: TGTGCCAGCTCCACCTCTCGCGCAGGGGGCCGCCCGGAGACCCAGTACTTC. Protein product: CASSTSRAGGRPETQYF.

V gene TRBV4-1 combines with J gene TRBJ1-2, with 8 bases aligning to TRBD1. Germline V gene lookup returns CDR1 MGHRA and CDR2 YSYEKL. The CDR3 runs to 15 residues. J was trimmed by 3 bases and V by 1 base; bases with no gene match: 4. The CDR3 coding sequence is TGCGCCAGCAGCCAAGCGGACAGGGAATACTATGGCTACACCTTC. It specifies CASSQADREYYGYTF.

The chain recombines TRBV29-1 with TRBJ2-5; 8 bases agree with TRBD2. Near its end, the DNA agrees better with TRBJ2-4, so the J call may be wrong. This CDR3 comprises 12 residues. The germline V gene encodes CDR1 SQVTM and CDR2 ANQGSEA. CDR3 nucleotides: TGCAGCGTTGTCGGGGGGGAAAACATTCAGTACTTC. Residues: CSVVGGENIQYF.

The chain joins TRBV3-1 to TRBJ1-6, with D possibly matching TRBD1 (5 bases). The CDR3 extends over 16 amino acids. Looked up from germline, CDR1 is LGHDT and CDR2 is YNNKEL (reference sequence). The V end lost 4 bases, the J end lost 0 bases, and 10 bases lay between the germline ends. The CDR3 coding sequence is TGTGCCAGCAGCCTCGACAGAGACTCCTATAATTCACCCCTCCACTTT. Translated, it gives CASSLDRDSYNSPLHF.

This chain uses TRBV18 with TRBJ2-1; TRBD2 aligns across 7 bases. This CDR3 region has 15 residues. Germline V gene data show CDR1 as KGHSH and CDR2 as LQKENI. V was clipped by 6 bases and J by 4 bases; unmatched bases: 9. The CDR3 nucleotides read TGTGCCAGCTCCCAGGGAGCGGGGTTGTACAATGAGCAGTTCTTC. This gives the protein CASSQGAGLYNEQFF.

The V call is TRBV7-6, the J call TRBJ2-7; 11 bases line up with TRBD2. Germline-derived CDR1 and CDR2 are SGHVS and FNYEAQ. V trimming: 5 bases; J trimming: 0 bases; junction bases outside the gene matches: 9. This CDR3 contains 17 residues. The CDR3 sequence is CASSTALGLADSYEQYF. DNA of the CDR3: TGTGCCAGCAGCACAGCCTTGGGACTAGCGGACTCCTACGAGCAGTACTTC.

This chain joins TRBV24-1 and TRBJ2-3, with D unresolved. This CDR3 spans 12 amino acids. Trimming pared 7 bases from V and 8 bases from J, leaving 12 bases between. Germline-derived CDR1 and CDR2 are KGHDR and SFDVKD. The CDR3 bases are TGTGCCACCAGCCTAGGCGCAGGTACGCAGTATTTT. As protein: CATSLGAGTQYF.

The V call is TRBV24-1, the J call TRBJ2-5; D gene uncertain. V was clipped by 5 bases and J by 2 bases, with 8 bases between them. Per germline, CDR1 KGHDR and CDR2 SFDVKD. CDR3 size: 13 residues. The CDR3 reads CATSGRGQETQYF. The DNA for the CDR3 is TGTGCCACCAGTGGACGAGGACAAGAGACCCAGTACTTC.

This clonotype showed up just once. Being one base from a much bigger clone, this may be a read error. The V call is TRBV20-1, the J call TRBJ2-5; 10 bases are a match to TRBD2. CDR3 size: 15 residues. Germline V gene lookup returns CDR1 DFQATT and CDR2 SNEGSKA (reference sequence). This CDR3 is CGARPGLASQETQYF. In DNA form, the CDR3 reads TGCGGTGCTAGGCCGGGACTAGCGAGCCAAGAGACCCAGTACTTC.

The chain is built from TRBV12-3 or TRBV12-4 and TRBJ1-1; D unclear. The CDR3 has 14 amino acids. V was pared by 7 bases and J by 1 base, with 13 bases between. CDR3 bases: TGTGCCAGCACCCCGGACGGAACGAACACTGAAGCTTTCTTT. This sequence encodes CASTPDGTNTEAFF.

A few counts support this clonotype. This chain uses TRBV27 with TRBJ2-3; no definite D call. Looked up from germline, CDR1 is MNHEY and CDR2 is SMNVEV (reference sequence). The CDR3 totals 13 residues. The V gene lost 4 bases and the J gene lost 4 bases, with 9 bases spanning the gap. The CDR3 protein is CASSSTPPDTQYF. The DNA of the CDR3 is TGTGCCAGCAGTTCCACGCCCCCAGATACGCAGTATTTT.

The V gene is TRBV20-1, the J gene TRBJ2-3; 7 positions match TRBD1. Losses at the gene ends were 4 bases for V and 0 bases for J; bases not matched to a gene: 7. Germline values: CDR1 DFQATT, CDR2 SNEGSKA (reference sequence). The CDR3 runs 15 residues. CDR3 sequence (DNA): TGCAGTGCTATCAACAGGGGACATAGCACAGATACGCAGTATTTT. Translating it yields CSAINRGHSTDTQYF.

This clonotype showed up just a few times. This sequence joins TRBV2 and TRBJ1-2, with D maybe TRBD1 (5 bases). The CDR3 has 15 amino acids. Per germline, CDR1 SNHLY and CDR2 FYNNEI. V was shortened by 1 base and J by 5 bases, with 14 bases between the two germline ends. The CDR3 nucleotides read TGTGCCAGCAGTGAAGGGGGCAGGGCTTATTATGGCTACACCTTC. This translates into CASSEGGRAYYGYTF. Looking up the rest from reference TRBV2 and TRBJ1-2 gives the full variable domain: EPEVTQTPSHQVTQMGQEVILRCVPISNHLYFYWYRQILGQKVEFLVSFYNNEISEKSEIFDDQFSVERPDGSNFTLKIRSTKLEDSAMYFCASSEGGRAYYGYTFGSGTRLTVV.

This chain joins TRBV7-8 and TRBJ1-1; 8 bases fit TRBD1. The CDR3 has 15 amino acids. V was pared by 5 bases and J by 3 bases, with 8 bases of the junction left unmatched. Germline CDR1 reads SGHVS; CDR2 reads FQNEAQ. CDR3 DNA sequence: TGTGCCAGCAGCCCAACGACAGGGGTGGACACTGAAGCTTTCTTT. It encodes CASSPTTGVDTEAFF. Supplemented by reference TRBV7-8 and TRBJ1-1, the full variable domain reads GAGVSQSPRYKVAKRGQDVALRCDPISGHVSLFWYQQALGQGPEFLTYFQNEAQLDKSGLPSDRFFAERPEGSVSTLKIQRTQQEDSAVYLCASSPTTGVDTEAFFGQGTRLTVV.